This T cell receptor beta chain was sequenced in a study of shared clonotypes between healthy human individuals. Whole-study findings and limits: Deeper or shallower sequencing was expected to change how clonotypes are shared among donors.

This CDR3 is built from 15 residues. Germline V CDR1 and CDR2: LGHNA, YNFKEQ. J gave up 5 bases and V 4 bases, and 9 bases lay outside the gene matches. As concerns this clone: Its antigen remains unknown.

The material for each subset, its genomic DNA, was split evenly across several immunoSEQ plates. This table comes from immunoSEQ multiplex PCR, and its TCRdb copy is limited to in-frame clones, with some not included. The sample records approximately 1,000,000 clones, 78% being singletons. The TCR comes from a man between 18 and 35 years old in good health. Some clones in this sample may be carry-over from other donors' samples. The chain recombines TRBV4-2 with TRBJ2-5; TRBD2 matches 8 bases. What was sequenced was memory CD4+ T cells from PBMCs. Subset: CD45RA-negative fraction. Here the CDR3 reads CASSRQREKMETQYF. The CDR3 DNA follows: TGTGCCAGCAGCCGCCAGCGGGAGAAGATGGAGACCCAGTACTTC.